The T cell receptor beta chain under discussion was sequenced for a study of blood T cell repertoires in COVID-19. Study-level information: Nucleic acid was either cDNA or gDNA, and it came from T cells, B-cell-depleted T cells, or PBMCs.

In germline, CDR1 is SEHNR, CDR2 FQNEAQ (reference sequence). V lost 5 bases to trimming and J lost 4 bases, with 14 bases between them. There are 15 residues in the CDR3. Generated by immunoSEQ multiplex PCR, the TCRdb table keeps only in-frame clones and is missing some. The sample has about 200,000 clones, roughly 80% seen once; the top ten hold roughly 7.9%. In its sample, this clone was seen a few times. The chain uses TRBV7-9 and TRBJ1-4; D is possibly TRBD1 (6 bases). The sequence derives from a woman over 75 with acute or convalescent COVID-19. Sequenced sample: peripheral blood. The CDR3: CASSPGGGSNEKLFF. Written as DNA, the CDR3 is TGTGCCAGCAGCCCGGGAGGGGGTAGTAATGAAAAACTGTTTTTT.